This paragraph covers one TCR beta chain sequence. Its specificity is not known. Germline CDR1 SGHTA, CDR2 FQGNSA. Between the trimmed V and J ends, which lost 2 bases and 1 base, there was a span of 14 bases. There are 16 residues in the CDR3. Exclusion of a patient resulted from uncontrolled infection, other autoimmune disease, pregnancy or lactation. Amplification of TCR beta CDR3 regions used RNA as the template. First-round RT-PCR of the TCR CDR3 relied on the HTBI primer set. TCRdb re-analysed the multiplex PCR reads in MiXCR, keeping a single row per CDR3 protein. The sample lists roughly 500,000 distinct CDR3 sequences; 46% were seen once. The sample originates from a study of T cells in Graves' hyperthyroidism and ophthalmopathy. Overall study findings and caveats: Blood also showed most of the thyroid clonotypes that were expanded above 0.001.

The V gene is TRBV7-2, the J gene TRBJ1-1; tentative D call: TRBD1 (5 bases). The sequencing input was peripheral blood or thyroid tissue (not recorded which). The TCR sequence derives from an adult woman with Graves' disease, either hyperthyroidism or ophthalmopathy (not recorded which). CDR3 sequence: CASSLYNRQTNTEAFF. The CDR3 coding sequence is TGTGCCAGCAGCTTATATAACAGGCAAACGAACACTGAAGCTTTCTTT.